The 3 T cell receptor beta chains below all came from one sample that was sequenced in a study of T cells in Graves' hyperthyroidism and ophthalmopathy. What was amplified from RNA transcripts were TCR beta CDR3 regions. HTBI primers were employed in a first-round RT-PCR of the TCR CDR3. TCRdb passed the multiplex PCR reads through MiXCR, listing each CDR3 protein once. This table holds 650,000 to 850,000 distinct CDR3 sequences, roughly 20% found once. The sample comprised blood. The receptors here all came from a woman between 50 and 59 years old with Graves' hyperthyroidism that later progressed to Graves' ophthalmopathy.

This clonotype was observed many times. This chain uses TRBV10-3 with TRBJ1-2, with 10 positions matching TRBD1. V was clipped by 6 bases and J by 4 bases; unmatched bases: 8. The germline V gene encodes CDR1 ENHRY and CDR2 SYGVKD. CDR3 size: 15 residues. Here the CDR3 reads CAIRPPTGGSYGYTF. The CDR3, as DNA: TGTGCCATCAGACCCCCGACAGGGGGCAGCTATGGCTACACCTTC.

This clonotype has at least ten counts. The chain joins TRBV10-3 to TRBJ2-5; TRBD2 agrees at 9 bases. The ends lost 2 bases at V and 5 bases at J; junction bases unmatched: 6. Germline CDR1 reads ENHRY; CDR2 reads SYGVKD. CDR3 size: 15 residues. This CDR3 is CAISEALAGWETQYF. The DNA for the CDR3 is TGTGCCATCAGTGAGGCGCTAGCGGGGTGGGAGACCCAGTACTTC.

The chain combines TRBV19 with TRBJ2-3; 9 bases are shared with TRBD1. J lost 4 bases, V lost 6 bases, and 5 bases had no gene match. CDR1 LNHDA and CDR2 SQIVND come from the germline V gene (reference sequence). The CDR3 length is 14 residues. The CDR3 DNA sequence: TGTGCCAGTAGCCGGACAGGGGAAGCAGATACGCAGTATTTT. It encodes CASSRTGEADTQYF.